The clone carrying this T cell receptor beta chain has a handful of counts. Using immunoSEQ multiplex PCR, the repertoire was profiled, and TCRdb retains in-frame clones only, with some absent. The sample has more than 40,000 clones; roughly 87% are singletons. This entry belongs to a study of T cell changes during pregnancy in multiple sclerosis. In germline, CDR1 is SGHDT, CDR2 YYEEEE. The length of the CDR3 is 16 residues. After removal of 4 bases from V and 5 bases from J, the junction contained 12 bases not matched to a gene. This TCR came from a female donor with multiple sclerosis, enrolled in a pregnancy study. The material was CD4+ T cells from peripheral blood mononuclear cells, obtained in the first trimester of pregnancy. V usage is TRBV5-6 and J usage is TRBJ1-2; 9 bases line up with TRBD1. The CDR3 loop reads CASSHVDRGHPYGYTF. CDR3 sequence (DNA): TGTGCCAGCAGCCACGTGGACAGGGGCCACCCTTATGGCTACACCTTC.